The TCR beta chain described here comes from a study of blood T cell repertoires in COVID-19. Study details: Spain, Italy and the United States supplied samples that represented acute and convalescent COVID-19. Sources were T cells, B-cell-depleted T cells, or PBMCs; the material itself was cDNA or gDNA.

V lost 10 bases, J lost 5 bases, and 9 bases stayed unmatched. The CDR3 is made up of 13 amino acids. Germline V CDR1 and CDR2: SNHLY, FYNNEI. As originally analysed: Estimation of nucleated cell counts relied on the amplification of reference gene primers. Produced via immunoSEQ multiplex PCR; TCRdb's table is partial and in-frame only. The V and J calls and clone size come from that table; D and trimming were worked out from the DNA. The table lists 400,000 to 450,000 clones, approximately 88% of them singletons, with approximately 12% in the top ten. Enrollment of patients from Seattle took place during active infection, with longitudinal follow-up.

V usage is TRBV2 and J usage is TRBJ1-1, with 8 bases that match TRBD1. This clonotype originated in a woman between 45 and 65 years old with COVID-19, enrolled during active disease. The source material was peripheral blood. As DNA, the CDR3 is TGTGCCACCAAGAACAGGGGGGGGACTGAAGCTTTCTTT. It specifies CATKNRGGTEAFF.